This T cell receptor (beta chain) was profiled in a study of shared clonotypes between healthy human individuals. Looking at the study overall: CD4 naive and CD4 memory each took three plates per donor, while CD8 naive took two and CD8 memory one. Findings and caveats of the study: With several donors compared, about 5% of naive CD4 clonotypes were shared. Shared clonotypes across all four donors exceeded non-shared ones in generation probability.

Original processing methods: ImmunoSEQ gave junction-only sequences without quality scores, so filtering differed. Clones were read by immunoSEQ multiplex PCR, and TCRdb kept only the in-frame ones, dropping some. That table is the source of V, J and clone size, and D and trimming were worked out from the DNA. The repertoire holds hundreds of thousands of clones, with 96% as singletons. The naive CD8 subset, CD45RO-negative cells positively selected for CCR7, excluded terminally differentiated effector memory CD45RA+ cells. This clone appeared a single time. The antigen remains unidentified. The sequencing input was naive CD8+ T cells sorted from blood. The origin of this receptor is a woman in her 30s in good health.

The CDR3 DNA reads TGTGCCAGTAGTATAGGATACGGACTGTCCGAGCAGTACTTC. It codes for CASSIGYGLSEQYF. The J gene is TRBJ2-7, the V gene TRBV19; D perhaps matches TRBD2 (5 bases). This CDR3 has 14 amino acids. CDR1 and CDR2 (germline): LNHDA, SQIVND (reference sequence). Trimming pared 1 base from V and 6 bases from J, leaving 13 bases between. Combining the CDR3 with reference TRBV19 and TRBJ2-7 gives the whole variable domain DGGITQSPKYLFRKEGQNVTLSCEQNLNHDAMYWYRQDPGQGLRLIYYSQIVNDFQKGDIAEGYSVSREKKESFPLTVTSAQKNPTAFYLCASSIGYGLSEQYFGPGTRLTVT.